A selection of T cell receptor beta chains follows, all from one sample in a study of T cell changes during pregnancy in multiple sclerosis. Measured with immunoSEQ multiplex PCR; TCRdb has only the in-frame clones, and not every one. Counted here are fewer than 150,000 clones, 90% to 96% occurring once; the ten biggest clones make up around 0.4%. The material was peripheral blood, obtained after pregnancy. The origin of the receptors is a female donor with multiple sclerosis, enrolled in a pregnancy study. The CDR3 runs from the conserved cysteine through the conserved F or W. The D gene is left open where the match is weak. Rows give clone size only sometimes, using once, few, many, or a class for an expanded clone.

v_call	j_call	clone_size	d_call	cdr3_aa	cdr3_nt
TRBV15	TRBJ1-4	NA	TRBD1	CATSRDRVSNEKLFF	TGTGCCACCAGCAGGGACAGGGTCTCTAATGAAAAACTGTTTTTT
TRBV4-1	TRBJ2-3	NA	NA	CASSQVTIGGDTQYF	TGCGCCAGCAGCCAAGTTACAATAGGCGGGGATACGCAGTATTTT
TRBV7-2	TRBJ2-2	NA	NA	CASTWGGNTGELFF	TGTGCCAGCACCTGGGGAGGGAACACCGGGGAGCTGTTTTTT
TRBV7-3	TRBJ2-1	NA	TRBD2	CASSPGTSVGEQFF	TGTGCCAGCAGCCCCGGGACTAGCGTGGGTGAGCAGTTCTTC
TRBV11-2	TRBJ2-7	NA	NA	CASSLVEYEQYF	TGTGCCAGCAGCTTAGTAGAATACGAGCAGTACTTC
TRBV7-3	TRBJ2-3	NA	NA	CASSLRPRVRNLTSTDTQYF	TGTGCCAGCAGCTTAAGGCCCCGGGTGCGAAACTTAACTAGCACAGATACGCAGTATTTT
TRBV29-1	TRBJ2-7	NA	TRBD1	CSVEGGQSYEQYF	TGCAGCGTTGAAGGGGGACAGTCCTACGAGCAGTACTTC
TRBV7-9	TRBJ2-3	NA	NA	CASSLPETDTQYF	TGTGCCAGCAGCTTACCGGAGACAGATACGCAGTATTTT
TRBV5-1	TRBJ2-7	NA	TRBD2	CASSMGLAGDYEQYF	TGCGCCAGCAGCATGGGACTAGCGGGAGACTACGAGCAGTACTTC
TRBV27	TRBJ2-3	NA	TRBD2	CASSGQGLAGVDTQYF	TGTGCCAGCAGTGGGCAGGGACTAGCGGGAGTAGATACGCAGTATTTT
TRBV5-1	TRBJ2-2	NA	TRBD2	CASSLRTGRAGELFF	TGCGCCAGCAGCTTGAGAACCGGGAGGGCCGGGGAGCTGTTTTTT
TRBV7-8	TRBJ2-1	NA	TRBD2	CASSLLSRLGLASNEQFF	TGTGCCAGCAGCCTACTAAGTCGATTGGGACTAGCAAGCAATGAGCAGTTCTTC
TRBV6-4	TRBJ2-5	NA	TRBD2	CASSPGASGGWETQYF	TGTGCCAGCTCCCCGGGGGCTAGCGGGGGATGGGAGACCCAGTACTTC
TRBV6-5	TRBJ1-1	NA	NA	CASRRTENTEAFF	TGTGCCAGCAGACGGACAGAGAACACTGAAGCTTTCTTT
TRBV6-5	TRBJ2-3	once	NA	CASSSGLGYTDTQYF	TGTGCCAGCAGTTCAGGGTTGGGGTACACAGATACGCAGTATTTT
TRBV19	TRBJ2-1	NA	NA	CASRDLLYNEQFF	TGTGCCTCCCGGGACTTACTCTACAATGAGCAGTTCTTC
TRBV11-2	TRBJ2-2	NA	NA	CASSLALSPNTGELFF	TGTGCCAGCAGCTTAGCGCTTAGCCCGAACACCGGGGAGCTGTTTTTT
TRBV4-1	TRBJ1-2	NA	NA	CASREAGDYGYTF	TGCGCCAGCAGAGAAGCGGGGGACTATGGCTACACCTTC